This entry lists 20 T cell receptor beta chains sequenced from one sample in a study of blood T cells in healthy people across ages. A sample-barcoded 5' primer and a J-beta primer mix were used in a second PCR of about 7 to 12 cycles. MiXCR was run by TCRdb on the 5' RACE reads, yielding one entry per CDR3 protein. The table shows about 800,000 distinct CDR3 sequences, with around 25% occurring only once. The same data also contributed to another study, on T cells of mothers and their children.

Specimen: blood. The receptors here all came from a boy under 18 in good health.

Notes on this clonotype: The junction does not match germline at one end; this may be a read error. This chain uses TRBV6-1 with TRBJ1-4, with no clear D. Germline V lookup: CDR1 MNHNS, CDR2 SASEGT. The CDR3 has 15 residues. The chain's CDR3 is CASSESRQTSEKLLF. CDR3 DNA sequence: TGTGCCAGCAGTGAATCGAGACAAACTAGTGAAAAACTGCTTTTT.

This clonotype was observed a few times. The V gene is TRBV12-3 or TRBV12-4, the J gene TRBJ1-5, with D possibly being TRBD1 (5 bases). V lost 7 bases and J 7 bases, leaving 17 bases between the germline ends. CDR3 length: 14 residues. The CDR3 DNA reads as TGTGCCAGCACCTTGGGTAAGGGGTCACAGCCCCAGCATTTT. It encodes CASTLGKGSQPQHF.

The chain links TRBV20-1 to TRBJ2-6; D is possibly TRBD1 (5 bases). The CDR3 is 18 amino acids. V lost 7 bases, J lost 0 bases, and 22 bases lay in between. Germline V gene lookup returns CDR1 DFQATT and CDR2 SNEGSKA (reference sequence). CDR3 sequence reads: CSVKKTGQGASGANVLTF. The CDR3 DNA sequence: TGCAGTGTTAAAAAAACTGGACAAGGGGCCTCTGGGGCCAACGTCCTGACTTTC.

This clonotype was picked up a small number of times. The chain links TRBV5-6 to TRBJ2-7; D not resolved. Germline assignment: CDR1 SGHDT and CDR2 YYEEEE. The CDR3 loop spans 13 amino acids. Deletions cut 0 bases from V and 3 bases from J, with 7 bases between. CDR3 loop: CASSLDEHYEQYF. As DNA, the CDR3 is TGTGCCAGCAGCTTGGACGAACACTACGAGCAGTACTTC.

V is TRBV7-2 and J is TRBJ2-3; D call uncertain. Germline CDR1 SGHTA, CDR2 FQGNSA. CDR3 length equals 15 residues. V lost 4 bases to trimming and J lost 6 bases, with 17 bases between them. Here the CDR3 reads CASSYPGVEWDTQYF. The CDR3 DNA reads TGTGCCAGCAGCTACCCGGGCGTTGAGTGGGATACGCAGTATTTT.

This clonotype has a handful of counts. The J gene is TRBJ2-3, the V gene TRBV6-1; D possibly corresponds to TRBD2 (5 bases). The CDR3 runs 14 residues. Germline CDR1 reads MNHNS; CDR2 reads SASEGT. V was shortened by 3 bases and J by 8 bases, with 15 bases between the two germline ends. The CDR3 DNA is TGTGCCAGCAGTGACCTGTACCCGGGGAGTACGCAGTATTTT. This codes for CASSDLYPGSTQYF.

There are a few counts of this clonotype. The rearrangement uses TRBV14 and TRBJ2-1, with a possible D match to TRBD2 (7 bases). Germline assignment: CDR1 SGHDN and CDR2 FVKESK. CDR3 size: 14 residues. V lost 2 bases, J lost 8 bases, and 13 bases lay in between. The CDR3 region has the DNA TGTGCCAGCAGCCAATGGGGGGGGCACCATGAGCAGTTCTTC. Residues: CASSQWGGHHEQFF.

This clonotype has only a few counts. The V and J genes are TRBV6-5 and TRBJ2-4; 7 bases fit TRBD2. The CDR3 covers 15 residues. Germline values: CDR1 MNHEY, CDR2 SVGAGI. V was pared by 5 bases and J by 3 bases, with 7 bases of the junction left unmatched. DNA of the CDR3: TGTGCCAGCAGTGGCAGGGAGGGAGGCAAAAACATTCAGTACTTC. This encodes CASSGREGGKNIQYF.

The chain carries TRBV3-1 and TRBJ1-4; 10 bases fit TRBD1. Germline V CDR1 and CDR2: LGHDT, YNNKEL (reference sequence). J lost 8 bases, V lost 5 bases, and 5 bases had no gene match. CDR3 size: 14 residues. CDR3 nucleotides: TGTGCCAGCAGCGGGGGGACAGGGGACGAAAAACTGTTTTTT. Protein product: CASSGGTGDEKLFF.

This clonotype was detected only a few times. The genes are TRBV5-1 and TRBJ1-1; D is undetermined. This CDR3 spans 14 amino acids. V shed 3 bases and J shed 0 bases, with 9 bases lying between them. Germline loops: CDR1 SGHRS, CDR2 YFSETQ. CDR3 nucleotide sequence: TGCGCCAGCAGCTACGAGACGATGAACACTGAAGCTTTCTTT. Translated: CASSYETMNTEAFF.

The chain recombines TRBV6-2 or TRBV6-3 with TRBJ2-1; tentative D call: TRBD1 (5 bases). The end of the DNA fits TRBJ2-5 better, so the J call may be wrong. The CDR3 totals 14 residues. Germline CDR1 and CDR2: MNHEY and SVGEGT. As DNA, the CDR3 is TGTGCCAGCAGTTACCTGACGTCAGGGGAGACCCAGTACTTC. Encoded protein: CASSYLTSGETQYF.

Many counts were recorded for this clonotype. The V call is TRBV7-2, the J call TRBJ2-7; 10 nucleotides match TRBD1. The CDR3 runs 15 residues. Germline lookup yields CDR1 SGHTA and CDR2 FQGNSA. V dropped 4 bases and J dropped 0; count of bases not matched to a gene: 3. The CDR3 reads CASSSRTGGSYEQYF. CDR3 DNA sequence: TGTGCCAGCAGCTCCCGGACAGGGGGCTCCTACGAGCAGTACTTC.

The table lists this clonotype with a few counts. J is TRBJ2-4 and V is TRBV4-3, with D hard to call. Trimming stripped 0 bases from V and 4 bases from J, with 7 bases between. The CDR3 has 14 residues. Germline values: CDR1 LGHNA, CDR2 YSLEER. Here the CDR3 reads CASSQDMGKNIQYF. The DNA of the CDR3 is TGCGCCAGCAGCCAAGACATGGGGAAAAACATTCAGTACTTC.

The rearrangement joins TRBV7-2 to TRBJ2-3; 8 positions agree with TRBD2. The CDR3 extends over 16 amino acids. The V gene's germline CDR1 is SGHTA and CDR2 FQGNSA. Trimming at V came to 3 bases and at J to 2 bases, leaving 7 bases not matched to a gene. The CDR3 spells CASSFRSSGPTDTQYF. DNA for the CDR3: TGTGCCAGCAGCTTTAGGTCTAGCGGGCCCACAGATACGCAGTATTTT.

The chain links TRBV4-1 to TRBJ2-5; no definite D call. V was shortened by 1 base and J by 5 bases, with 8 bases between the two germline ends. The length of the CDR3 is 13 residues. Germline CDR1 reads MGHRA; CDR2 reads YSYEKL. The CDR3 DNA is TGCGCCAGCAGCCAAGTAATCCGGGAGACCCAGTACTTC. The encoded protein is CASSQVIRETQYF.

The rearrangement links TRBV20-1 to TRBJ1-5; perhaps TRBD1 as D (6 bases). The CDR3 loop spans 16 amino acids. Trimming removed 1 base from V and 0 bases from J, with 13 bases in between. Germline values: CDR1 DFQATT, CDR2 SNEGSKA (reference sequence). The CDR3 DNA sequence: TGCAGTGCTAGAGTCCGGGACACCTATAGCAATCAGCCCCAGCATTTT. It encodes CSARVRDTYSNQPQHF.

V usage is TRBV4-3 and J usage is TRBJ2-2; maybe TRBD2 (6 bases). Trimming stripped 6 bases from V and 3 bases from J, with 20 bases between. Germline assignment: CDR1 LGHNA and CDR2 YSLEER. This CDR3 comprises 17 residues. For the CDR3, the DNA is TGCGCCAGCAGGGGGGGTCTTGGAGGAATTGACACCGGGGAGCTGTTTTTT. Its translation is CASRGGLGGIDTGELFF.

This clonotype has a handful of counts. V and J are TRBV4-3 and TRBJ2-3; unclear D gene. Per the germline V gene, CDR1 is LGHNA and CDR2 is YSLEER. CDR3 size: 14 residues. Trimming shortened V by 3 bases and J by 0 bases, and 7 bases separated the two germline ends. The CDR3 loop reads CASSQGYSTDTQYF. The DNA for the CDR3 is TGCGCCAGCAGCCAGGGGTATAGCACAGATACGCAGTATTTT.

This clonotype was counted between two and nine times. The V and J genes are TRBV5-4 and TRBJ2-7, with 10 bases matching TRBD2. Trimming cost V 0 bases and J 5 bases; bases outside gene matches: 11. There are 17 residues in the CDR3. Germline-derived CDR1 and CDR2 are SGHNT and YYREEE (reference sequence). The CDR3 DNA follows: TGTGCCAGCAGCTTGGTGGTCCTAGCGGGAGAGGGGGACGAGCAGTACTTC. Its protein product is CASSLVVLAGEGDEQYF.

This clonotype turned up a few times. The chain uses TRBV6-6 and TRBJ2-7; 8 bases are a match to TRBD2. The junction had 9 bases not matched to a gene; V was cut back by 0 bases and J by 5 bases. This CDR3 region has 16 residues. Per the germline V gene, CDR1 is MNHNY and CDR2 is SVGAGI (reference sequence). For the CDR3, the DNA is TGTGCCAGCAGTTACTCGCTTATCGGGAGGGCCAACGAGCAGTACTTC. Protein sequence: CASSYSLIGRANEQYF.